This T cell receptor beta chain was identified in a study of T cell changes during pregnancy in multiple sclerosis. Assay used: immunoSEQ multiplex PCR; TCRdb lists only in-frame clones, some missing. The sample lists around 24,000 clones; approximately 90% were seen once. V lost 0 bases, J lost 16 bases, and 20 bases lay in between. Germline CDR1 is SGHRS and CDR2 is YFSETQ. CDR3 size: 15 residues. The TCR was taken from a female donor in good health, enrolled as a control in a pregnancy study. The V and J genes are TRBV5-1 and TRBJ1-6; tentatively, D is TRBD1 (5 bases). The sequenced sample was CD8+ T cells from peripheral blood mononuclear cells, obtained in the first trimester of pregnancy. The CDR3 loop reads CASSLAGGQGEALHF. In DNA form, the CDR3 reads TGCGCCAGCAGCTTGGCCGGAGGACAAGGGGAGGCTCTCCACTTT.